The next 32 T cell receptor beta chains were all read from a single sample in a study of blood T cell repertoires in COVID-19. Some clones are missing from TCRdb's copy, which holds only in-frame ones; the method was immunoSEQ multiplex PCR. The table has roughly 700,000 clones, around 89% seen once; the top ten hold roughly 0.25%. Sequencing was done on a sample of peripheral blood. Every receptor here comes from a woman between 18 and 29 years old with acute or convalescent COVID-19.

There are a few counts of this clone. The CDR3 is CASSETQGGLGEKLFF. CDR3 bases: TGCGCCAGCAGCGAGACCCAAGGGGGCCTAGGAGAAAAACTGTTTTTT. The rearrangement uses TRBV5-1 and TRBJ1-4, with 7 bases matching TRBD1. V was pared by 4 bases and J by 8 bases, with 14 bases of the junction left unmatched. The CDR3 has 16 residues. Germline V gene sequence: CDR1 SGHRS, CDR2 YFSETQ.

The chain couples TRBV11-2 to TRBJ2-7; TRBD2 might be the D (5 bases). Per the germline V gene, CDR1 is SGHAT and CDR2 is FQNNGV. V shed 3 bases and J shed 6 bases, with 12 bases lying between them. The CDR3 loop spans 13 amino acids. CDR3 residues: CASSFNPTSEQYF. CDR3 sequence (DNA): TGTGCCAGCAGCTTTAATCCCACTAGCGAGCAGTACTTC.

This clone turned up a few times. The rearrangement uses TRBV13 and TRBJ2-2; 9 nucleotides match TRBD1. The V and J ends lost 5 bases and 1 base, in that order; junction bases with no gene match: 2. This CDR3 is built from 15 residues. From germline, CDR1 is PRHDT and CDR2 FYEKMQ (reference sequence). The CDR3 reads CASSLGQGNTGELFF. CDR3 DNA sequence: TGTGCCAGCAGCCTGGGACAGGGGAACACCGGGGAGCTGTTTTTT.

V usage is TRBV5-1 and J usage is TRBJ1-2; tentatively, D is TRBD1 (5 bases). The CDR3 spans 14 residues. Trimming pared 4 bases from V and 7 bases from J, leaving 17 bases between. Germline CDR1 SGHRS, CDR2 YFSETQ. The CDR3 sequence: CASSLPDSSGGYTF. The CDR3 region has the DNA TGCGCCAGCAGCCTCCCTGACAGTTCTGGTGGCTACACCTTC.

The chain couples TRBV20-1 to TRBJ1-5; 8 positions agree with TRBD1. Germline V lookup: CDR1 DFQATT, CDR2 SNEGSKA (reference sequence). This CDR3 contains 15 residues. V lost 3 bases and J lost 7; bases outside the gene matches: 11. The CDR3 sequence: CSASLKDREWQPQHF. In DNA form, the CDR3 reads TGCAGTGCTAGTTTGAAGGACAGGGAATGGCAGCCCCAGCATTTT.

The J gene is TRBJ2-7, the V gene TRBV4-3; 8 nucleotides match TRBD1. V gave up 3 bases and J gave up 2 bases; unmatched junction bases: 6. Germline V gene data show CDR1 as LGHNA and CDR2 as YSLEER. The CDR3 totals 15 residues. CDR3 region: CASSHRAQGAYEQYF. The DNA for the CDR3 is TGCGCCAGCAGCCATAGGGCACAGGGGGCCTACGAGCAGTACTTC.

This clone has more than one count but fewer than ten. V is TRBV29-1 and J is TRBJ1-4; 7 positions match TRBD1. The V segment lost 7 bases and the J segment 5 bases; nucleotides outside the gene matches: 13. CDR3 length: 15 amino acids. The germline CDR1 and CDR2 sequences are SQVTM and ANQGSEA. The DNA of the CDR3 is TGCAGCGCCCGGACAGGTTTAAATTCCAATGAAAAACTGTTTTTT. The encoded protein is CSARTGLNSNEKLFF.

This rearrangement joins TRBV6-2 or TRBV6-3 to TRBJ1-1, with D uncertain. This CDR3 region has 12 residues. From germline, CDR1 is MNHEY and CDR2 SVGEGT. V lost 4 bases and J lost 4, with 7 bases in between. The CDR3 region has the DNA TGTGCCAGCAGTTTCCCTAGCACTGAAGCTTTCTTT. The encoded protein is CASSFPSTEAFF.

In its sample, this clone was seen a few times. The chain links TRBV6-4 to TRBJ2-3; the D gene is possibly TRBD2 (7 bases). The CDR3 spans 15 residues. V dropped 4 bases and J dropped 6 bases, with 17 bases sitting between them. The V gene's germline CDR1 is MRHNA and CDR2 SNTAGT. In nucleotides, the CDR3 is TGTGCCAGCAGTGTGGAGGGGGGGCAATCTGATACGCAGTATTTT. Protein product: CASSVEGGQSDTQYF.

The V gene is TRBV5-1, the J gene TRBJ2-3, with 9 bases matching TRBD2. Per the germline V gene, CDR1 is SGHRS and CDR2 is YFSETQ. Trimming removed 4 bases from V and 1 base from J; junction bases left unmatched: 7. CDR3 length: 16 amino acids. CDR3 coding DNA: TGCGCCAGCAGCCTACCTTTAGCGGGGGGCACAGATACGCAGTATTTT. It translates to CASSLPLAGGTDTQYF.

In its sample, this clone was seen a few times. V gene TRBV4-2 combines with J gene TRBJ1-2; D is unclear. CDR3 length equals 15 residues. V was shortened by 0 bases and J by 8 bases, with 16 bases between the two germline ends. Per germline, CDR1 LGHNA and CDR2 YNFKEQ. The CDR3 reads CASSQDFGDSGGYTF. The CDR3 region has the DNA TGTGCCAGCAGCCAAGATTTTGGCGACTCCGGGGGCTACACCTTC.

The rearrangement joins TRBV19 to TRBJ2-5, with D possibly being TRBD2 (7 bases). Trimming pared 7 bases from V and 7 bases from J, leaving 19 bases between. The germline CDR1 and CDR2 sequences are LNHDA and SQIVND (reference sequence). The CDR3 has 14 amino acids. The CDR3 spells CASTSYGGRGTQYF. CDR3 sequence (DNA): TGTGCCAGTACCTCCTACGGGGGGCGAGGGACCCAGTACTTC.

Concerning this clone: One base away lies a much larger clone, so this may be a sequencing read error. The chain combines TRBV9 with TRBJ1-2, with D tentatively TRBD1 (6 bases). The V end lost 3 bases, the J end lost 4 bases, and 7 bases lay between the germline ends. CDR1 is SGDLS and CDR2 is YYNGEE in the germline V gene. This CDR3 spans 12 amino acids. The DNA for the CDR3 is TGTGCCAGCAGCGGACAGGTCTATGGCTACACCTTC. Translated, it gives CASSGQVYGYTF.

The chain links TRBV7-9 to TRBJ2-1; the match to TRBD2 covers 9 bases. CDR1 SEHNR and CDR2 FQNEAQ come from the germline V gene (reference sequence). V dropped 2 bases and J dropped 2; count of bases not matched to a gene: 10. The CDR3 is made up of 18 amino acids. The DNA of the CDR3 is TGTGCCAGCAGCTTACCACACCGCCTAGCGGGGACCTACAATGAGCAGTTCTTC. This encodes CASSLPHRLAGTYNEQFF.

This clone was found once. The chain has TRBV19 and TRBJ2-6; 10 nucleotides agree with TRBD1. The V and J ends lost 5 bases and 4 bases, in that order; junction bases with no gene match: 2. Germline V gene sequence: CDR1 LNHDA, CDR2 SQIVND (reference sequence). The CDR3 totals 15 residues. The CDR3 loop reads CASSGTGAGANVLTF. The CDR3 DNA reads as TGTGCCAGTAGTGGGACAGGGGCCGGGGCCAACGTCCTGACTTTC.

This clone has only one observation. The rearrangement uses TRBV12-3 or TRBV12-4 and TRBJ1-1, with a weak D call TRBD1 (5 bases). CDR3 length: 11 residues. V was clipped by 11 bases and J by 4 bases, with 11 bases between them. The CDR3 is CAETGGTEAFF. DNA for the CDR3: TGTGCCGAAACGGGGGGCACTGAAGCTTTCTTT.

The chain recombines TRBV11-2 with TRBJ2-7; the match to TRBD1 covers 10 bases. Germline CDR1 and CDR2: SGHAT and FQNNGV. This CDR3 spans 14 amino acids. The ends lost 3 bases at V and 5 bases at J; junction bases unmatched: 4. CDR3 coding DNA: TGTGCCAGCAGCTTGAGACAGGGGGCGCACGAGCAGTACTTC. Amino acids: CASSLRQGAHEQYF.

The chain links TRBV11-2 to TRBJ2-5; a weak D match, TRBD1 (5 bases). V lost 3 bases and J 2 bases, leaving 10 bases between the germline ends. This CDR3 spans 14 amino acids. Germline values: CDR1 SGHAT, CDR2 FQNNGV. The CDR3 DNA sequence: TGTGCCAGCAGCTTCTTCCCAGGGCAAGAGACCCAGTACTTC. Residues: CASSFFPGQETQYF.

The V and J genes are TRBV2 and TRBJ2-7; TRBD1 agrees at 8 bases. The V gene's germline CDR1 is SNHLY and CDR2 FYNNEI. This CDR3 is built from 15 residues. V shed 6 bases, J shed 0 bases, and the junction held 7 bases outside the gene matches. The CDR3, as DNA: TGTGCCAGCAGCCACCGGACAGGGAGCTCCTACGAGCAGTACTTC. Protein product: CASSHRTGSSYEQYF.

V gene TRBV9 combines with J gene TRBJ1-4; 8 bases match TRBD1. This CDR3 is 16 amino acids long. The V gene's germline CDR1 is SGDLS and CDR2 YYNGEE. After removal of 4 bases from V and 0 bases from J, the junction contained 5 bases not matched to a gene. In nucleotides, the CDR3 is TGTGCCAGCAGCTACAGGGGGACTTCAACTAATGAAAAACTGTTTTTT. This codes for CASSYRGTSTNEKLFF.

The CDR3 sequence: CASSQDVQGFYNSPLHF. CDR3 bases: TGCGCCAGCAGCCAAGATGTCCAGGGATTCTATAATTCACCCCTCCACTTT. The V call is TRBV4-3, the J call TRBJ1-6; a possible D gene is TRBD1 (5 bases). The length of the CDR3 is 17 residues. Germline V gives CDR1 LGHNA, CDR2 YSLEER. Trimming pared 0 bases from V and 3 bases from J, leaving 12 bases between.

The chain couples TRBV19 to TRBJ1-6; 8 nucleotides agree with TRBD1. CDR1 and CDR2 (germline): LNHDA, SQIVND (reference sequence). Trimming cost V 6 bases and J 7 bases; bases outside gene matches: 2. CDR3 length equals 13 residues. CDR3 in amino acids: CASRDRENSPLHF. The CDR3 region has the DNA TGTGCCAGTAGGGACAGGGAAAATTCACCCCTCCACTTT.

There are a few counts of this clone. This chain joins TRBV19 and TRBJ1-2, with 8 bases that match TRBD1. V lost 9 bases, J lost 4 bases, and 10 bases stayed unmatched. CDR3 length equals 14 residues. Germline CDR1 is LNHDA and CDR2 is SQIVND (reference sequence). The CDR3 nucleotides read TGTGCCAGCAGGGGGCCAGGGATGGTCTATGGCTACACCTTC. Translating it yields CASRGPGMVYGYTF.

As concerns this clone: The identical CDR3 is also encoded by other nucleotide sequences in the sample. J is TRBJ2-3 and V is TRBV7-2; 7 nucleotides line up with TRBD2. Germline V gene sequence: CDR1 SGHTA, CDR2 FQGNSA. The CDR3 is 15 amino acids. V dropped 1 base and J dropped 2; count of bases not matched to a gene: 3. CDR3 coding DNA: TGTGCCAGCAGCTTAGGGGGGGGGTACACAGATACGCAGTATTTT. It yields the protein CASSLGGGYTDTQYF. Full variable domain (rest looked up from reference TRBV7-2 and TRBJ2-3): GAGVSQSPSNKVTEKGKDVELRCDPISGHTALYWYRQSLGQGLEFLIYFQGNSAPDKSGLPSDRFSAERTGGSVSTLTIQRTQQEDSAVYLCASSLGGGYTDTQYFGPGTRLTVL.

The rearrangement links TRBV19 to TRBJ1-1; no clear D. This CDR3 is 14 amino acids long. The germline gives CDR1 LNHDA, CDR2 SQIVND (reference sequence). Deletions cut 5 bases from V and 2 bases from J, with 12 bases between. The CDR3 loop is CASSSRDLNTEAFF. In nucleotides, the CDR3 is TGTGCCAGTAGTTCCCGAGATCTAAACACTGAAGCTTTCTTT.

The chain couples TRBV5-4 to TRBJ1-2; 9 bases are shared with TRBD1. Germline V gene sequence: CDR1 SGHNT, CDR2 YYREEE (reference sequence). The CDR3 totals 14 residues. The ends lost 6 bases at V and 4 bases at J; junction bases unmatched: 7. CDR3 DNA: TGTGCCAGCACCCGGACAGGGGAATTCTATGGCTACACCTTC. Protein sequence: CASTRTGEFYGYTF.

The genes are TRBV11-2 and TRBJ2-2; 13 bases line up with TRBD2. The V segment lost 1 base and the J segment 4 bases; nucleotides outside the gene matches: 6. The germline CDR1 and CDR2 sequences are SGHAT and FQNNGV. The CDR3 consists of 18 residues. CDR3 in amino acids: CASSLALAGGPSTGELFF. The CDR3 DNA is TGTGCCAGCAGCTTAGCACTAGCGGGGGGGCCCAGCACCGGGGAGCTGTTTTTT.

The CDR3 here is CASSLRGRQGNSGNTIYF. DNA of the CDR3: TGTGCCAGCAGCTTAAGGGGAAGACAGGGAAACTCTGGAAACACCATATATTTT. The J gene is TRBJ1-3, the V gene TRBV7-3; 7 bases are a match to TRBD1. The germline CDR1 and CDR2 sequences are SGHTA and FQGTGA. This CDR3 spans 18 amino acids. V was clipped by 1 base and J by 0 bases; unmatched bases: 9. Full variable domain (missing parts from reference TRBV7-3 and TRBJ1-3): GAGVSQTPSNKVTEKGKYVELRCDPISGHTALYWYRQSLGQGPEFLIYFQGTGAADDSGLPNDRFFAVRPEGSVSTLKIQRTERGDSAVYLCASSLRGRQGNSGNTIYFGEGSWLTVV.

This clone was seen a handful of times. The rearrangement uses TRBV5-6 and TRBJ1-5; D ambiguous. Trimming removed 4 bases from V and 0 bases from J, with 8 bases in between. Germline CDR1 SGHDT, CDR2 YYEEEE. CDR3 length equals 14 residues. In DNA form, the CDR3 reads TGTGCCAGCAGCAACAGACATAGCAATCAGCCCCAGCATTTT. Translation: CASSNRHSNQPQHF.

This chain connects TRBV11-2 to TRBJ1-2; D gene ambiguous. Between the trimmed V and J ends, which lost 2 bases and 1 base, there was a span of 8 bases. The CDR3 sequence is 14 residues long. CDR1 and CDR2 from the germline V gene are SGHAT and FQNNGV. The CDR3 coding sequence is TGTGCCAGCAGCTTATTCGGTTTTAACTATGGCTACACCTTC. Translating it yields CASSLFGFNYGYTF.

The chain is built from TRBV2 and TRBJ2-5; D is possibly TRBD2 (6 bases). With 5 bases removed from V and 1 base from J, the gap between germline ends came to 14 bases. Looked up from germline, CDR1 is SNHLY and CDR2 is FYNNEI. The CDR3 is 15 amino acids. CDR3 loop: CASSSSAEPQETQYF. The DNA of the CDR3 is TGTGCCAGCAGTTCTAGCGCCGAACCCCAAGAGACCCAGTACTTC.

The rearrangement uses TRBV4-3 and TRBJ1-1; no clear D gene. Germline V CDR1 and CDR2: LGHNA, YSLEER. This CDR3 region has 15 residues. Trimming pared 0 bases from V and 0 bases from J, leaving 8 bases between. CDR3 bases: TGCGCCAGCAGCCAAGATTCGGGGATGAACACTGAAGCTTTCTTT. Protein: CASSQDSGMNTEAFF.